The 5 T cell receptor beta chains given below trace back to one sample, sequenced in a study of blood T cell repertoires in COVID-19 (TCRdb year 2020). The library was generated by the immunoSEQ multiplex PCR assay. The source is immuneACCESS, and TCRdb retained only in-frame sequences with V and J called. Part of the clones is not carried over; for the studies checked, unresolved V genes explain less than half of this, and the remainder is unexplained. The table for this sample lists approximately 290,000 clones; about 86% of them were counted only once. The top ten clones comprise about a sixth of the sample. The sample was peripheral blood. These receptors all stem from a person aged 70 to 85 with COVID-19, enrolled during active disease.

This chain links TRBV28 with TRBJ1-3, with D unclear. CDR3 size: 15 residues. Germline lookup yields CDR1 MDHEN and CDR2 SYDVKM. V was clipped by 3 bases and J by 3 bases, with 12 bases between them. CDR3 loop: CASSFLRGGGNTIYF. The CDR3 DNA follows: TGTGCCAGCAGTTTTTTGCGGGGAGGTGGAAACACCATATATTTT. The whole variable domain, filled in from reference TRBV28 and TRBJ1-3, reads DVKVTQSSRYLVKRTGEKVFLECVQDMDHENMFWYRQDPGLGLRLIYFSYDVKMKEKGDIPEGYSVSREKKERFSLILESASTNQTSMYLCASSFLRGGGNTIYFGEGSWLTVV.

As concerns this clone: This could be a read error, since a much larger clone is one nucleotide away. This chain uses TRBV28 with TRBJ2-7, with a tentative D call TRBD2 (5 bases). The CDR3 is made up of 14 amino acids. The V gene's germline CDR1 is MDHEN and CDR2 SYDVKM. The CDR3 here is CAGSLTGISYEQYF. CDR3 bases: TGTGCCGGCAGTTTAACGGGAATCTCCTACGAGCAGTACTTC.

This chain joins TRBV6-2 or TRBV6-3 and TRBJ2-7; 11 bases map to TRBD2. Germline CDR1 and CDR2: MNHEY and SVGEGT. The CDR3 covers 15 residues. V lost 4 bases to trimming and J lost 4 bases; unmatched junction nucleotides: 6. The CDR3 sequence: CASSLGLADFYEQYF. CDR3 bases: TGTGCCAGCAGTTTGGGACTAGCGGACTTTTACGAGCAGTACTTC.

The V call is TRBV7-2, the J call TRBJ2-3; tentatively, D is TRBD2 (6 bases). V was pared by 5 bases and J by 3 bases, with 12 bases between. There are 14 residues in the CDR3. Germline V gene sequence: CDR1 SGHTA, CDR2 FQGNSA. The CDR3 DNA reads as TGTGCCAGCAGCCTCATAGCGGAAACAGATACGCAGTATTTT. Amino acid sequence: CASSLIAETDTQYF.

The V call is TRBV3-1 (or the pseudogene TRBV3-2), the J call TRBJ2-1; TRBD2 agrees at 15 bases. This CDR3 region has 21 residues. Germline CDR1 LGHDT, CDR2 YNNKEL (reference sequence). V dropped 4 bases and J dropped 1; count of bases not matched to a gene: 14. Here the CDR3 reads CASSPPRPGLAGGPSYNEQFF. The CDR3 bases are TGTGCCAGCAGCCCTCCGAGGCCCGGACTAGCGGGGGGGCCTTCCTACAATGAGCAGTTCTTC.